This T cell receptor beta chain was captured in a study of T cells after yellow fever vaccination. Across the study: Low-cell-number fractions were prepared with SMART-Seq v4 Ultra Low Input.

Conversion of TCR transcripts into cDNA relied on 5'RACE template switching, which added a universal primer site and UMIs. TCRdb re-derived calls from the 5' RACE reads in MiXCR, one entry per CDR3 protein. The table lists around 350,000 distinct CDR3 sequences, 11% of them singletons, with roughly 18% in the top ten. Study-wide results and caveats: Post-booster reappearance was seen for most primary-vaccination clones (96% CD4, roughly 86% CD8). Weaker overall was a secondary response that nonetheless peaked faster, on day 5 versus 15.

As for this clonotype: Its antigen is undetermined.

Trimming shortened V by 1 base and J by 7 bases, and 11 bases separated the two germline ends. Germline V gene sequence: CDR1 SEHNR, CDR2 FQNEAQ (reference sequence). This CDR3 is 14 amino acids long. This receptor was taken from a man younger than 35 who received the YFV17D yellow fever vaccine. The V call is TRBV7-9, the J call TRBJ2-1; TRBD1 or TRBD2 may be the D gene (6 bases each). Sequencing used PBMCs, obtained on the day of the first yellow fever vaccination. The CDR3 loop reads CASSLDGGLNEQFF. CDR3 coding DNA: TGTGCCAGCAGCTTAGATGGGGGGCTGAATGAGCAGTTCTTC. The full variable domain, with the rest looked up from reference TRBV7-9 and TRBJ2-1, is DTGVSQNPRHKITKRGQNVTFRCDPISEHNRLYWYRQTLGQGPEFLTYFQNEAQLEKSRLLSDRFSAERPKGSFSTLEIQRTEQGDSAMYLCASSLDGGLNEQFFGPGTRLTVL.